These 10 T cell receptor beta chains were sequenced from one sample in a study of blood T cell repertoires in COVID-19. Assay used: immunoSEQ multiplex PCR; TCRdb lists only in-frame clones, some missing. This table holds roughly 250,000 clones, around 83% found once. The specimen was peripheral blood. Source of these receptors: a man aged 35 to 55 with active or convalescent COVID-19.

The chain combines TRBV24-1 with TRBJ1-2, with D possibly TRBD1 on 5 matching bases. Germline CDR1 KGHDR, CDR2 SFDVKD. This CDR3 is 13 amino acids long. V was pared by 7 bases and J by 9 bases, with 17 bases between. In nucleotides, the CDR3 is TGTGCCACCAGCCCAGAATCTTCAGGGAGCTACACCTTC. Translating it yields CATSPESSGSYTF.

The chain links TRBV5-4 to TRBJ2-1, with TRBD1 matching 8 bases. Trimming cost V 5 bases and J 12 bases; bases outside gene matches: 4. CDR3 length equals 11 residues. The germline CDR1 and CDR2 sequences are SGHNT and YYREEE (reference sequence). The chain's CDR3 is CASRAGTGQFF. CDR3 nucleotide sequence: TGTGCCAGCAGGGCCGGGACAGGGCAGTTCTTC.

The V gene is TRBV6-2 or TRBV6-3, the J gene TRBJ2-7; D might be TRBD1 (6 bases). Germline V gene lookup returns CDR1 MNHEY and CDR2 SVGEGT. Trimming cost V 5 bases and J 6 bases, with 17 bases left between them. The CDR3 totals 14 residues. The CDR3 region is CASSPTSQGVEQYF. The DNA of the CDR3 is TGTGCCAGCAGTCCCACTTCACAGGGCGTCGAGCAGTACTTC.

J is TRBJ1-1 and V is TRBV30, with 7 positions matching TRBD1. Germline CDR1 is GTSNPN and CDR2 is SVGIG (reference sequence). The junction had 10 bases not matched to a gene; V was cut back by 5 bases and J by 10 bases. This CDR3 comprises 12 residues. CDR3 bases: TGTGCCTGGGACCCGACAGGGCGGGGAGCTTTCTTT. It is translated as CAWDPTGRGAFF.

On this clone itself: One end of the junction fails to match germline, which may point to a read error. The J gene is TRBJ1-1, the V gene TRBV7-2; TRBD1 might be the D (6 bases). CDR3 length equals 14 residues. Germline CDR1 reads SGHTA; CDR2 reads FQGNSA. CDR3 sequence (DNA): TGTGCCAGCAGCTTGGGGGCCCCGAACGCTGAAGCTTTCTTT. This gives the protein CASSLGAPNAEAFF.

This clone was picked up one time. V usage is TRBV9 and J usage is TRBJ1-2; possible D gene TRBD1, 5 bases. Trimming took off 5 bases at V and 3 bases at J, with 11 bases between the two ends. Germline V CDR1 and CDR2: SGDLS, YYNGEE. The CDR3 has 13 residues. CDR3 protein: CASRSDRHYGYTF. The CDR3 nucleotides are TGTGCCAGCAGGTCTGACAGACACTATGGCTACACCTTC.

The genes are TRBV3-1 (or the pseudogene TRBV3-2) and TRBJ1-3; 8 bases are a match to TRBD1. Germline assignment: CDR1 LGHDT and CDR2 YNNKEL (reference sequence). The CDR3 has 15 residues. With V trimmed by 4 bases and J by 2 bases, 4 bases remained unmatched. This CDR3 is CASSPTGGTGNTIYF. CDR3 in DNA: TGTGCCAGCAGCCCTACAGGGGGAACTGGAAACACCATATATTTT.

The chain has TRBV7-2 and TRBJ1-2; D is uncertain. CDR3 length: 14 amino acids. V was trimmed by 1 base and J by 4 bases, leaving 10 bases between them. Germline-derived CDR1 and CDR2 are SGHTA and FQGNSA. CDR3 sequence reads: CASSLGQSIYGYTF. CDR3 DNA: TGTGCCAGCAGCTTAGGGCAGTCAATCTATGGCTACACCTTC. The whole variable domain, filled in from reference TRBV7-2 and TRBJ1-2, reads GAGVSQSPSNKVTEKGKDVELRCDPISGHTALYWYRQSLGQGLEFLIYFQGNSAPDKSGLPSDRFSAERTGGSVSTLTIQRTQQEDSAVYLCASSLGQSIYGYTFGSGTRLTVV.

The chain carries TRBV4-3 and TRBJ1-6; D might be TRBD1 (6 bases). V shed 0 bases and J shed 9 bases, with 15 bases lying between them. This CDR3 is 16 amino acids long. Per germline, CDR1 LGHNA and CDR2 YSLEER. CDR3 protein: CASSQEFSQGGSPLHF. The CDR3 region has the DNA TGCGCCAGCAGCCAAGAATTTTCACAGGGCGGTTCACCCCTCCACTTT.

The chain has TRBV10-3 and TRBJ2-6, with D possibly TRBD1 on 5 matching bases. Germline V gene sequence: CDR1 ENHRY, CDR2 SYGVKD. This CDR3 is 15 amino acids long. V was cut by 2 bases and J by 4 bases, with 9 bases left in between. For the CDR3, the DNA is TGTGCCATCAGTGAGGGGGCCAGGGGGGCCAACGTCCTGACTTTC. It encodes CAISEGARGANVLTF.